What follows are 27 T cell receptor beta chains derived from one specimen sequenced in a study of blood T cell repertoires in COVID-19. Only in-frame clones appear in the TCRdb table, and some are missing; sequencing was by immunoSEQ multiplex PCR. The repertoire consists of about 310,000 clones, with roughly 87% occurring once and the leading ten covering roughly 2.3%. Input material: peripheral blood. The receptors were gathered from a man aged 18 to 30 with active or convalescent COVID-19.

This sequence joins TRBV29-1 and TRBJ2-7; TRBD1 might be the D (6 bases). The CDR3 loop spans 14 amino acids. The V and J ends lost 8 bases and 2 bases respectively, with 19 bases between them. In germline, CDR1 is SQVTM, CDR2 ANQGSEA. In nucleotides, the CDR3 is TGCAGCCCCTGGACCAGGGGAGTCCCCTACGAGCAGTACTTC. It yields the protein CSPWTRGVPYEQYF.

The chain couples TRBV6-2 or TRBV6-3 to TRBJ2-2, with D perhaps matching TRBD2 (6 bases). This CDR3 is 17 amino acids long. The V end lost 1 base, the J end lost 4 bases, and 16 bases lay between the germline ends. CDR1 MNHEY and CDR2 SVGEGT come from the germline V gene. The chain's CDR3 is CASSYFRGAQGTGELFF. CDR3 coding DNA: TGTGCCAGCAGTTACTTCCGCGGGGCCCAGGGCACCGGGGAGCTGTTTTTT.

The gene calls are TRBV10-2 and TRBJ1-4; the D gene is possibly TRBD1 (5 bases). Germline CDR1 WSHSY, CDR2 SAAADI. Between the trimmed V and J ends, which lost 3 bases and 4 bases, there was a span of 21 bases. The CDR3 runs 18 residues. The CDR3 loop is CASSDPGNSGLYNEKLFF. The CDR3 DNA reads TGCGCCAGCAGTGACCCTGGTAATTCGGGACTGTATAATGAAAAACTGTTTTTT.

The chain uses TRBV4-1 and TRBJ2-1; D unresolved. The germline V gene has CDR1 MGHRA and CDR2 YSYEKL. The CDR3 covers 16 residues. V was cut by 0 bases and J by 2 bases, with 11 bases left in between. The CDR3 protein is CASSQETPTTYNEQFF. In nucleotides, the CDR3 is TGCGCCAGCAGCCAAGAAACCCCCACTACCTACAATGAGCAGTTCTTC.

For the CDR3, the DNA is TGCGCCAGCAGCCCATCCAGGGTGTTCGGAAGGAACACTGAAGCTTTCTTT. Protein product: CASSPSRVFGRNTEAFF. J is TRBJ1-1 and V is TRBV4-3, with TRBD1 as a possible D gene (5 bases). The germline V gene encodes CDR1 LGHNA and CDR2 YSLEER. This CDR3 comprises 17 residues. V was pared by 4 bases and J by 1 base, with 19 bases between.

This sequence joins TRBV6-1 and TRBJ1-2; 9 bases match TRBD1. This CDR3 has 13 amino acids. Per germline, CDR1 MNHNS and CDR2 SASEGT. After removal of 5 bases from V and 7 bases from J, the junction contained 5 bases not matched to a gene. The CDR3 nucleotides read TGTGCCAGCAGTCAACAGGGGGCCCCTGGCTACACCTTC. It is translated as CASSQQGAPGYTF.

This sequence joins TRBV11-2 and TRBJ1-4, with D maybe TRBD1 (6 bases). Germline CDR1 reads SGHAT; CDR2 reads FQNNGV. The CDR3 length is 19 residues. Trimming removed 0 bases at V and 0 bases at J, with 17 bases between. CDR3 amino acids: CASSLDSTPDSATNEKLFF. The CDR3 DNA reads as TGTGCCAGCAGCTTAGACAGCACCCCGGACAGTGCAACTAATGAAAAACTGTTTTTT.

The gene calls are TRBV9 and TRBJ2-7, with 10 bases aligning to TRBD1. The CDR3 is made up of 14 amino acids. After removal of 0 bases from V and 6 bases from J, the junction contained 3 bases not matched to a gene. Germline V gene lookup returns CDR1 SGDLS and CDR2 YYNGEE. CDR3 loop: CASSVGDRGGEQYF. DNA of the CDR3: TGTGCCAGCAGCGTAGGGGACAGGGGCGGCGAGCAGTACTTC.

V is TRBV25-1 and J is TRBJ2-3; D remains ambiguous. Per the germline V gene, CDR1 is MGHDK and CDR2 is SYGVNS. The CDR3 is 18 residues long. The V and J ends lost 3 bases and 0 bases respectively, with 19 bases between them. The CDR3 DNA reads as TGTGCCAGCAGTGACGGGTCTGGCGGAACCTTTAGCACAGATACGCAGTATTTT. This encodes CASSDGSGGTFSTDTQYF.

The chain links TRBV24-1 to TRBJ2-2; the D is unclear. Germline V CDR1 and CDR2: KGHDR, SFDVKD. This CDR3 contains 13 residues. Trimming took off 6 bases at V and 1 base at J, with 5 bases between the two ends. CDR3 coding DNA: TGTGCCACCAGTCTAGGGAACACCGGGGAGCTGTTTTTT. Its protein product is CATSLGNTGELFF.

This clone was found once. The CDR3 spells CASSSGQFSGNTIYF. CDR3 nucleotide sequence: TGTGCCAGCAGTTCCGGACAGTTCTCTGGAAACACCATATATTTT. V gene TRBV7-8 combines with J gene TRBJ1-3; D possibly corresponds to TRBD1 (6 bases). The V gene lost 6 bases and the J gene lost 0 bases, with 12 bases spanning the gap. CDR1 is SGHVS and CDR2 is FQNEAQ in the germline V gene. CDR3 length: 15 residues.

This chain links TRBV28 with TRBJ2-7; 7 positions agree with TRBD2. Losses at the gene ends were 2 bases for V and 0 bases for J; bases not matched to a gene: 10. Germline V gives CDR1 MDHEN, CDR2 SYDVKM. CDR3 length equals 17 residues. The CDR3: CASSLGAGGRSSYEQYF. The CDR3 coding sequence is TGTGCCAGCAGTTTAGGGGCCGGGGGGAGGAGCTCCTACGAGCAGTACTTC.

This clone was found once. The genes are TRBV14 and TRBJ2-5, with D unclear. Germline values: CDR1 SGHDN, CDR2 FVKESK. CDR3 length: 13 amino acids. With 6 bases removed from V and 5 bases from J, the gap between germline ends came to 13 bases. The CDR3 region is CASRPRLAETQYF. The CDR3 DNA sequence: TGTGCCAGCAGACCACGTCTTGCGGAGACCCAGTACTTC.

This clone appeared a few times. The chain combines TRBV18 with TRBJ1-5; D possibly corresponds to TRBD1 (6 bases). The CDR3 sequence is 14 residues long. The V end was cut by 6 bases, the J end by 1 base, with 10 bases between. Germline assignment: CDR1 KGHSH and CDR2 LQKENI. The CDR3 is CASSLDRSNQPQHF. DNA for the CDR3: TGTGCCAGCTCTCTCGACAGGAGCAATCAGCCCCAGCATTTT.

The chain couples TRBV28 to TRBJ2-1; 12 nucleotides line up with TRBD2. This CDR3 is 15 amino acids long. Germline V gene sequence: CDR1 MDHEN, CDR2 SYDVKM. V lost 5 bases, J lost 6 bases, and 5 bases stayed unmatched. CDR3 coding DNA: TGTGCCAGCAGTCACCTAGCGGGAGGGTCCAATGAGCAGTTCTTC. This gives the protein CASSHLAGGSNEQFF.

The genes are TRBV7-9 and TRBJ1-6; 10 bases match TRBD1. Germline V gene lookup returns CDR1 SEHNR and CDR2 FQNEAQ (reference sequence). The CDR3 is 17 amino acids. With V trimmed by 1 base and J by 7 bases, 7 bases remained unmatched. For the CDR3, the DNA is TGTGCCAGCAGCTTAGGCGACAGGGGGCGAGACAATTCACCCCTCCACTTT. Encoded protein: CASSLGDRGRDNSPLHF.

This clone has a handful of counts. The chain carries TRBV7-6 and TRBJ1-6; a weak D match, TRBD1 (6 bases). Germline CDR1 and CDR2: SGHVS and FNYEAQ. V was shortened by 5 bases and J by 5 bases, with 13 bases between the two germline ends. This CDR3 spans 15 amino acids. Here the CDR3 DNA reads TGTGCCAGCAGCCTCGGGACACCGGATAATTCACCCCTCCACTTT. This translates into CASSLGTPDNSPLHF.

The chain has TRBV9 and TRBJ2-2, with 13 bases identical to TRBD2. Trimming removed 3 bases from V and 0 bases from J; junction bases left unmatched: 5. CDR3 length: 18 amino acids. Germline assignment: CDR1 SGDLS and CDR2 YYNGEE. In DNA form, the CDR3 reads TGTGCCAGCAGCGCACGACTAGCGGGAGGTACGAACACCGGGGAGCTGTTTTTT. This encodes CASSARLAGGTNTGELFF.

This clone was seen a handful of times. The genes are TRBV12-3 or TRBV12-4 and TRBJ1-5, with D possibly being TRBD1 (5 bases). V was trimmed by 5 bases and J by 5 bases, leaving 10 bases between them. This CDR3 contains 13 residues. The CDR3 region is CASSQGADQPQHF. The DNA for the CDR3 is TGTGCCAGCAGTCAAGGGGCCGATCAGCCCCAGCATTTT.

Concerning this clone itself: Other DNA sequences in the sample encode the same CDR3. The chain joins TRBV5-1 to TRBJ2-2; D is perhaps TRBD1 (5 bases). The CDR3 contains 14 residues. From germline, CDR1 is SGHRS and CDR2 YFSETQ. V was trimmed by 4 bases and J by 1 base, leaving 8 bases between them. CDR3 in amino acids: CASSTGQNTGELFF. CDR3 DNA sequence: TGCGCCAGCAGCACAGGACAGAACACCGGGGAGCTGTTTTTT.

This clone has only one observation. The gene calls are TRBV19 and TRBJ2-2, with D perhaps TRBD1 (5 bases). The CDR3 spans 15 residues. In germline, CDR1 is LNHDA, CDR2 SQIVND (reference sequence). With 5 bases removed from V and 5 bases from J, the gap between germline ends came to 15 bases. As DNA, the CDR3 is TGTGCCAGTAGTTTGAGGCAGGGTAGTACCGGGGAGCTGTTTTTT. As protein: CASSLRQGSTGELFF. The full variable domain, rest sourced from reference TRBV19 and TRBJ2-2, is DGGITQSPKYLFRKEGQNVTLSCEQNLNHDAMYWYRQDPGQGLRLIYYSQIVNDFQKGDIAEGYSVSREKKESFPLTVTSAQKNPTAFYLCASSLRQGSTGELFFGEGSRLTVL.

The chain has TRBV14 and TRBJ2-1, with a weak D call TRBD2 (7 bases). The V gene's germline CDR1 is SGHDN and CDR2 FVKESK. This CDR3 is built from 17 residues. Trimming pared 1 base from V and 8 bases from J, leaving 21 bases between. CDR3 DNA: TGTGCCAGCAGCCAAGTCTCTCTGTCTAGGGGGGGCGATGAGCAGTTCTTC. Translating it yields CASSQVSLSRGGDEQFF.

The CDR3 spells CASVDSDEQFF. Written as DNA, the CDR3 is TGTGCCAGCGTGGACAGTGATGAGCAGTTCTTC. This rearrangement joins TRBV25-1 to TRBJ2-1, with D possibly TRBD1 on 6 matching bases. The CDR3 is 11 amino acids. CDR1 is MGHDK and CDR2 is SYGVNS in the germline V gene. V gave up 8 bases and J gave up 8 bases, with 10 bases separating them. Full variable domain (missing parts from reference TRBV25-1 and TRBJ2-1): EADIYQTPRYLVIGTGKKITLECSQTMGHDKMYWYQQDPGMELHLIHYSYGVNSTEKGDLSSESTVSRIRTEHFPLTLESARPSHTSQYLCASVDSDEQFFGPGTRLTVL.

The chain recombines TRBV9 with TRBJ2-1; 11 nucleotides match TRBD1. Germline CDR1 and CDR2: SGDLS and YYNGEE. The V gene end was trimmed by 4 bases and the J gene end by 7 bases; junction bases not matched to a gene: 10. This CDR3 has 16 residues. The CDR3 DNA sequence: TGTGCCAGCAGCCTATCGCCTGGACAGGGGGCAAATGAGCAGTTCTTC. Translated: CASSLSPGQGANEQFF. Based on the CDR3 plus reference TRBV9 and TRBJ2-1, the full variable domain is DSGVTQTPKHLITATGQRVTLRCSPRSGDLSVYWYQQSLDQGLQFLIQYYNGEERAKGNILERFSAQQFPDLHSELNLSSLELGDSALYFCASSLSPGQGANEQFFGPGTRLTVL.

The CDR3 loop is CASSPMETDFEQYF. DNA of the CDR3: TGTGCCAGCAGCCCGATGGAAACAGATTTCGAGCAGTACTTC. The J gene is TRBJ2-7, the V gene TRBV7-9; the D is unclear. CDR1 and CDR2 from the germline V gene are SEHNR and FQNEAQ (reference sequence). This CDR3 contains 14 residues. The V and J ends lost 5 bases and 6 bases respectively, with 17 bases between them.

The chain combines TRBV1 with TRBJ2-7; the table's D call, TRBD2, was not checked against the DNA. TRBV1 counts as a pseudogene. The CDR3 is made up of 16 amino acids. The CDR3 nucleotides read TGCACCAGCAGCCGCCATGGGTGGGGGGGGCTGGTTGAGCAGTACTTC. It is translated as CTSSRHGWGGLVEQYF.

This chain links TRBV19 with TRBJ1-5; perhaps TRBD1 as D (6 bases). Germline V CDR1 and CDR2: LNHDA, SQIVND (reference sequence). Trimming removed 3 bases from V and 5 bases from J, with 11 bases in between. The CDR3 spans 14 residues. The CDR3 region is CASSIGQRYQPQHF. CDR3 sequence (DNA): TGTGCCAGTAGTATTGGACAGCGTTATCAGCCCCAGCATTTT.